Each of the 21 T cell receptor beta chains below was sequenced from the same sample in a study of PD-1 blockade in classical Hodgkin lymphoma. Libraries were prepared by immunoSEQ multiplex PCR; TCRdb keeps only in-frame clonotypes and omits some of them. The sample has about 26,000 clones; around 69% are singletons. No patient escaped relapse after autologous stem cell transplantation, and brentuximab vedotin exposure varied. This specimen was peripheral blood mononuclear cells (PBMCs), taken before the second cycle of nivolumab. The receptors here all came from a human donor with classical Hodgkin lymphoma.

This clone is a singleton in its sample. The genes are TRBV28 and TRBJ1-1; maybe TRBD1 (5 bases). CDR1 and CDR2 from the germline V gene are MDHEN and SYDVKM. Trimming took 3 bases from V and 4 from J, leaving 9 bases between them. The CDR3 sequence is 13 residues long. The CDR3 DNA reads as TGTGCCAGCAGTTTTCAGGGAGGCACTGAAGCTTTCTTT. It yields the protein CASSFQGGTEAFF.

The V call is TRBV5-6, the J call TRBJ2-3; D may be TRBD1 or TRBD2 (6 bases each). From germline, CDR1 is SGHDT and CDR2 YYEEEE. V was clipped by 0 bases and J by 3 bases, with 14 bases between them. The CDR3 has 16 residues. The DNA of the CDR3 is TGTGCCAGCAGCTTGGATCTTGGGGGGCGGACAGATACGCAGTATTTT. It is translated as CASSLDLGGRTDTQYF.

The chain joins TRBV19 to TRBJ1-2; no clear D. V was pared by 8 bases and J by 4 bases, with 14 bases between. Germline CDR1 is LNHDA and CDR2 is SQIVND (reference sequence). This CDR3 spans 13 amino acids. The CDR3 bases are TGTGCCAGTCGCGGAGGGTCTATCTATGGCTACACCTTC. It yields the protein CASRGGSIYGYTF.

This clone was counted a few times. The chain has TRBV6-1 and TRBJ1-1; 7 bases agree with TRBD1. The CDR3 spans 18 residues. Trimming removed 4 bases from V and 0 bases from J; junction bases left unmatched: 14. Germline V gene data show CDR1 as MNHNS and CDR2 as SASEGT. This chain's CDR3 is CASSAGTVIYYLNTEAFF. CDR3 bases: TGTGCCAGCAGTGCCGGGACAGTGATCTACTATTTGAACACTGAAGCTTTCTTT.

The chain carries TRBV28 and TRBJ1-4; D unresolved. V was clipped by 8 bases and J by 0 bases, with 7 bases between them. The germline CDR1 and CDR2 sequences are MDHEN and SYDVKM. The CDR3 has 13 amino acids. In nucleotides, the CDR3 is TGTGCCAGCCCTCTCCCAACTAATGAAAAACTGTTTTTT. The encoded protein is CASPLPTNEKLFF.

This chain links TRBV9 with TRBJ1-2; the D is unclear. This CDR3 is built from 13 residues. The germline V gene has CDR1 SGDLS and CDR2 YYNGEE. V dropped 7 bases and J dropped 4 bases, with 14 bases sitting between them. Here the CDR3 reads CASHSRKTYGYTF. The CDR3 coding sequence is TGTGCCAGCCACTCAAGAAAGACCTATGGCTACACCTTC.

J is TRBJ2-7 and V is TRBV6-5, with a possible D match to TRBD2 (5 bases). There are 14 residues in the CDR3. V was pared by 0 bases and J by 7 bases, with 13 bases between. The germline V gene encodes CDR1 MNHEY and CDR2 SVGAGI. CDR3 protein: CASSYSSYSGEQYF. The CDR3, as DNA: TGTGCCAGCAGTTACTCGTCCTACTCGGGAGAGCAGTACTTC.

V and J are TRBV28 and TRBJ1-6; D perhaps matches TRBD1 (5 bases). V shed 3 bases and J shed 14 bases, with 23 bases lying between them. The CDR3 extends over 16 amino acids. Germline V gene sequence: CDR1 MDHEN, CDR2 SYDVKM. This chain's CDR3 is CASSFPPGRPWGTLHF. In DNA, the CDR3 is TGTGCCAGCAGTTTCCCCCCGGGACGACCTTGGGGGACCCTCCACTTT.

V usage is TRBV7-9 and J usage is TRBJ2-5; weak D call: TRBD1 (5 bases). Per the germline V gene, CDR1 is SEHNR and CDR2 is FQNEAQ (reference sequence). The CDR3 runs 14 residues. V gave up 5 bases and J gave up 5 bases, with 15 bases separating them. In DNA, the CDR3 is TGTGCCAGCAGCCCCGACAGAATTGTGGAGACCCAGTACTTC. Its protein is CASSPDRIVETQYF.

This chain connects TRBV10-3 to TRBJ2-5, with D possibly TRBD2 on 5 matching bases. Trimming stripped 4 bases from V and 2 bases from J, with 14 bases between. Germline V lookup: CDR1 ENHRY, CDR2 SYGVKD. The CDR3 spans 15 residues. Here the CDR3 reads CAISGAEDLQETQYF. The CDR3 DNA reads TGTGCCATCAGTGGGGCGGAGGACCTACAAGAGACCCAGTACTTC.

The gene calls are TRBV30 and TRBJ1-5, with TRBD1 matching 9 bases. Germline CDR1 GTSNPN, CDR2 SVGIG (reference sequence). J was trimmed by 0 bases and V by 5 bases; bases with no gene match: 8. CDR3 size: 16 residues. In nucleotides, the CDR3 is TGTGCCTGGGGTGAACCGGGACAGGGTAGCAATCAGCCCCAGCATTTT. Its translation: CAWGEPGQGSNQPQHF.

This chain joins TRBV6-6 and TRBJ1-2, with TRBD1 as a possible D gene (6 bases). The CDR3 is 13 residues long. Trimming took 6 bases from V and 5 from J, leaving 13 bases between them. Germline V gene data show CDR1 as MNHNY and CDR2 as SVGAGI (reference sequence). The CDR3, as DNA: TGTGCCAGCAGACAGGGTTGGGAGTATGGCTACACCTTC. Translation: CASRQGWEYGYTF.

The chain couples TRBV6-6 to TRBJ2-7, with D possibly TRBD2 on 6 matching bases. The germline V and J ends were trimmed by 6 bases and 2 bases, with 14 bases remaining between them. Germline V CDR1 and CDR2: MNHNY, SVGAGI (reference sequence). The CDR3 extends over 14 amino acids. The CDR3 protein is CASSYQGGPYEQYF. The CDR3 nucleotides read TGTGCCAGCAGCTATCAAGGAGGGCCCTACGAGCAGTACTTC.

This clone has only one observation. V is TRBV5-6 and J is TRBJ2-2; D could derive from TRBD1 or TRBD2 (5 bases each). Germline V gives CDR1 SGHDT, CDR2 YYEEEE. The length of the CDR3 is 14 residues. Trimming left V 0 bases short and J 4 bases short, with 7 bases between. The CDR3 protein is CASSLGDPTGELFF. The CDR3 nucleotides read TGTGCCAGCAGCTTGGGGGACCCCACCGGGGAGCTGTTTTTT.

In its sample, this clone is medium-sized (0.01 to 0.1%). The rearrangement links TRBV27 to TRBJ1-5, with D unresolved. CDR1 and CDR2 (germline): MNHEY, SMNVEV (reference sequence). CDR3 length: 13 amino acids. The V and J ends lost 6 bases and 4 bases respectively, with 10 bases between them. CDR3 in DNA: TGTGCCAGCAGCCCCATGGCTAATCAGCCCCAGCATTTT. Residues: CASSPMANQPQHF.

V is TRBV7-2 and J is TRBJ1-3, with D maybe TRBD1 (6 bases). Deletions cut 1 base from V and 2 bases from J, with 6 bases between. CDR3 size: 14 residues. The germline V gene has CDR1 SGHTA and CDR2 FQGNSA. DNA of the CDR3: TGTGCCAGCAGCTTAGACAGGGCTGGAAACACCATATATTTT. It encodes CASSLDRAGNTIYF.

The rearrangement joins TRBV7-2 to TRBJ1-2; no clear D gene. V lost 1 base and J lost 4, with 10 bases in between. The CDR3 runs 14 residues. Germline V gives CDR1 SGHTA, CDR2 FQGNSA. CDR3 bases: TGTGCCAGCAGCTTAGGGGTTGGCGGCTATGGCTACACCTTC. Translating it yields CASSLGVGGYGYTF.

This chain uses TRBV7-2 with TRBJ2-3; perhaps D is TRBD1 or TRBD2 (5 bases each). This CDR3 region has 15 residues. Germline V gene lookup returns CDR1 SGHTA and CDR2 FQGNSA. V shed 4 bases and J shed 0 bases, with 11 bases lying between them. DNA of the CDR3: TGTGCCAGCAGCTCTTATTGGGGGAGCACAGATACGCAGTATTTT. This translates into CASSSYWGSTDTQYF. Full variable domain (missing parts from reference TRBV7-2 and TRBJ2-3): GAGVSQSPSNKVTEKGKDVELRCDPISGHTALYWYRQSLGQGLEFLIYFQGNSAPDKSGLPSDRFSAERTGGSVSTLTIQRTQQEDSAVYLCASSSYWGSTDTQYFGPGTRLTVL.

The chain links TRBV18 to TRBJ1-3, with D uncertain. With 2 bases removed from V and 7 bases from J, the gap between germline ends came to 6 bases. The CDR3 loop spans 12 amino acids. Germline CDR1 KGHSH, CDR2 LQKENI. CDR3 region: CASSPGRNTIYF. The CDR3 DNA reads as TGTGCCAGCTCACCAGGGCGGAACACCATATATTTT.

The rearrangement links TRBV19 to TRBJ2-7; D is undetermined. The germline CDR1 and CDR2 sequences are LNHDA and SQIVND (reference sequence). V was trimmed by 3 bases and J by 4 bases, leaving 10 bases between them. CDR3 size: 13 residues. For the CDR3, the DNA is TGTGCCAGTAGTATCAAACACGAATACGAGCAGTACTTC. Residues: CASSIKHEYEQYF.

V is TRBV28 and J is TRBJ1-1; tentatively, D is TRBD1 (6 bases). The CDR3 runs to 14 residues. V lost 6 bases to trimming and J lost 1 base, with 12 bases between them. The germline V gene has CDR1 MDHEN and CDR2 SYDVKM. CDR3 sequence reads: CASRVTGRNTEAFF. The CDR3 DNA reads as TGTGCCAGCAGGGTCACAGGGAGGAACACTGAAGCTTTCTTT.